The present T cell receptor (beta chain) was sequenced within a study of blood T cells in healthy people across ages. The authors ran a second PCR of about 7 to 12 cycles using a sample-barcoded 5' primer and a J-beta primer mix. TCRdb called the 5' RACE reads again in MiXCR, with one record for every CDR3 protein. The sample has about 1,500,000 distinct CDR3 sequences, 28% seen once. The CDR3 totals 15 residues. CDR1 and CDR2 (germline): SGDLS, YYNGEE. Deletions cut 4 bases from V and 3 bases from J, with 14 bases between. This clonotype has a count of ten or more. Investigators took roughly 10 milliliters of peripheral blood from every donor.

The receptor comes from a woman in her twenties or thirties in good health. Sequencing was performed on blood. The gene calls are TRBV9 and TRBJ2-1; tentatively, D is TRBD1 (6 bases). CDR3 residues: CASSPRQERYNEQFF. The CDR3 nucleotides read TGTGCCAGCAGCCCCAGACAGGAGCGCTACAATGAGCAGTTCTTC.